Shown below are 16 T cell receptor beta chains from a single sample sequenced in a study of shared clonotypes between healthy human individuals. Profiling relied on immunoSEQ multiplex PCR, and the TCRdb table lists in-frame clones only, not all of them. The sample consists of roughly 2.1 million clones, roughly 91% of them appearing once. CD8 cells regarded as naive lacked CD45RO, were positively chosen for CCR7, and omitted terminally differentiated effector memory CD45RA+ cells. The source material was naive CD8+ T cells from PBMCs. These receptors were obtained from a man aged 18 to 29 in good health. Some clones in this sample may be carry-over from other donors' samples.

This clone was seen a few times. This chain links TRBV28 with TRBJ1-5, with D hard to call. Germline assignment: CDR1 MDHEN and CDR2 SYDVKM. Trimming took 7 bases from V and 2 from J, leaving 6 bases between them. The CDR3 loop spans 12 amino acids. The CDR3 DNA reads TGTGCCAGCAAAAGAGGCAATCAGCCCCAGCATTTT. Protein product: CASKRGNQPQHF.

The chain uses TRBV11-2 and TRBJ2-7, with 10 bases that match TRBD1. J was trimmed by 4 bases and V by 9 bases; bases with no gene match: 6. The CDR3 contains 13 residues. Germline assignment: CDR1 SGHAT and CDR2 FQNNGV. CDR3 loop: CASMGDRGYEQYF. CDR3 bases: TGTGCCAGTATGGGGGACAGGGGTTACGAGCAGTACTTC.

The chain employs TRBV4-1 and TRBJ2-3; 9 bases line up with TRBD2. With V trimmed by 0 bases and J by 1 base, 5 bases remained unmatched. Per the germline V gene, CDR1 is MGHRA and CDR2 is YSYEKL. The CDR3 totals 17 residues. The DNA for the CDR3 is TGCGCCAGCAGCCAAGATTCAGCGGGAGGTCGCACAGATACGCAGTATTTT. The encoded protein is CASSQDSAGGRTDTQYF.

Comments on this clone: Other DNA sequences in this sample translate to the same CDR3. The genes are TRBV5-6 and TRBJ1-1; possibly TRBD1 for D (5 bases). The CDR3 has 13 amino acids. V was clipped by 3 bases and J by 1 base, with 7 bases between them. CDR1 and CDR2 (germline): SGHDT, YYEEEE. This chain's CDR3 is CASSYDRNTEAFF. DNA of the CDR3: TGTGCCAGCAGCTATGACAGGAACACTGAAGCTTTCTTT.

The chain is built from TRBV27 and TRBJ1-1, with 9 bases matching TRBD1. Germline V gives CDR1 MNHEY, CDR2 SMNVEV (reference sequence). The CDR3 sequence is 16 residues long. Unmatched junction bases numbered 10, after V lost 5 bases and J lost 3 bases. In nucleotides, the CDR3 is TGTGCCAGCAGTAACCTCCCGGGACAGGGCTACACTGAAGCTTTCTTT. Its protein product is CASSNLPGQGYTEAFF.

The rearrangement joins TRBV11-2 to TRBJ2-2, with D possibly matching TRBD1 (5 bases). The ends were cut back, 2 bases at V and 3 bases at J, with 13 bases in the middle. The CDR3 sequence is 16 residues long. Germline assignment: CDR1 SGHAT and CDR2 FQNNGV. CDR3 region: CASSLTPQADTGELFF. The DNA of the CDR3 is TGTGCCAGCAGCTTAACCCCACAGGCGGACACCGGGGAGCTGTTTTTT.

This clone was seen only a few times. The rearrangement links TRBV29-1 to TRBJ1-2, with a tentative D call TRBD1 (6 bases). The CDR3 is made up of 13 amino acids. The V gene's germline CDR1 is SQVTM and CDR2 ANQGSEA. Trimming took off 6 bases at V and 2 bases at J, with 13 bases between the two ends. CDR3 residues: CSVEQGTNYGYTF. CDR3 nucleotides: TGCAGCGTGGAACAGGGAACCAACTATGGCTACACCTTC. The complete variable domain, with remaining parts taken from reference TRBV29-1 and TRBJ1-2, reads SAVISQKPSRDICQRGTSLTIQCQVDSQVTMMFWYRQQPGQSLTLIATANQGSEATYESGFVIDKFPISRPNLTFSTLTVSNMSPEDSSIYLCSVEQGTNYGYTFGSGTRLTVV.

This clone occurred once. The chain links TRBV6-4 to TRBJ2-3; TRBD1 agrees at 8 bases. This CDR3 has 16 amino acids. Germline-derived CDR1 and CDR2 are MRHNA and SNTAGT. Trimming took 2 bases from V and 3 from J; bases not matched to a gene: 7. DNA for the CDR3: TGTGCCAGCAGTGACAATGCAGGGGGCGAAACAGATACGCAGTATTTT. Translation: CASSDNAGGETDTQYF.

This sequence joins TRBV7-3 and TRBJ1-2; D remains ambiguous. Germline V gene data show CDR1 as SGHTA and CDR2 as FQGTGA. V dropped 2 bases and J dropped 3 bases, with 16 bases sitting between them. CDR3 length: 16 amino acids. The CDR3 nucleotides read TGTGCCAGCAGCTTATACGGGTCCCTACATGACTATGGCTACACCTTC. This sequence encodes CASSLYGSLHDYGYTF.

The rearrangement links TRBV29-1 to TRBJ2-1, with 13 bases lining up with TRBD2. The length of the CDR3 is 17 residues. The germline gives CDR1 SQVTM, CDR2 ANQGSEA. The V and J ends lost 3 bases and 2 bases, in that order; junction bases with no gene match: 7. CDR3 sequence: CSVEGLAGNVAYNEQFF. Here the CDR3 DNA reads TGCAGCGTTGAGGGACTAGCGGGAAACGTCGCCTACAATGAGCAGTTCTTC.

This clone appeared a few times. The same CDR3 also results from other DNA sequences found in this sample. The rearrangement joins TRBV5-1 to TRBJ2-1; TRBD1 agrees at 8 bases. V was pared by 0 bases and J by 4 bases, with 0 bases of the junction left unmatched. CDR1 and CDR2 from the germline V gene are SGHRS and YFSETQ. The CDR3 has 14 residues. CDR3 nucleotides: TGCGCCAGCAGCTTGGGACAGGGGTACAATGAGCAGTTCTTC. It yields the protein CASSLGQGYNEQFF.

The chain employs TRBV29-1 and TRBJ2-1; perhaps D is TRBD1 or TRBD2 (6 bases each). The CDR3 contains 14 residues. Germline values: CDR1 SQVTM, CDR2 ANQGSEA. V was trimmed by 8 bases and J by 7 bases, leaving 21 bases between them. CDR3: CSFSHSRGGNEQFF. The CDR3 DNA follows: TGCAGCTTTTCCCACAGTAGAGGGGGGAATGAGCAGTTCTTC.

The rearrangement uses TRBV4-3 and TRBJ2-5; maybe TRBD1 (6 bases). The V end lost 1 base, the J end lost 5 bases, and 17 bases lay between the germline ends. The CDR3 covers 16 residues. Germline V CDR1 and CDR2: LGHNA, YSLEER. CDR3 in amino acids: CASSQGVIGGRETQYF. The CDR3 DNA follows: TGCGCCAGCAGCCAAGGGGTGATTGGGGGCCGGGAGACCCAGTACTTC.

The chain employs TRBV10-3 and TRBJ1-1; 9 bases fit TRBD1. Germline assignment: CDR1 ENHRY and CDR2 SYGVKD. This CDR3 contains 16 residues. Trimming removed 6 bases from V and 0 bases from J; junction bases left unmatched: 8. This chain's CDR3 is CAISAKQGALNTEAFF. CDR3 sequence (DNA): TGTGCCATCAGCGCGAAACAGGGGGCGTTGAACACTGAAGCTTTCTTT.

This clone was detected only once. J is TRBJ2-7 and V is TRBV11-3; 8 bases agree with TRBD1. Germline assignment: CDR1 SGHNT and CDR2 YENEEA. The CDR3 is 15 residues long. The junction had 10 bases not matched to a gene; V was cut back by 7 bases and J by 2 bases. The CDR3 is CASIPLGQGPYEQYF. The CDR3 nucleotides are TGTGCCAGCATCCCACTTGGACAGGGTCCCTACGAGCAGTACTTC.

This rearrangement joins TRBV7-9 to TRBJ2-7; weak D call: TRBD1 (6 bases). From germline, CDR1 is SEHNR and CDR2 FQNEAQ (reference sequence). The CDR3 spans 15 residues. V was clipped by 5 bases and J by 6 bases, with 20 bases between them. The CDR3 DNA reads as TGTGCCAGCAGCACTGTCGGCAGGGGTTTTACCGAGCAGTACTTC. Amino acid sequence: CASSTVGRGFTEQYF.